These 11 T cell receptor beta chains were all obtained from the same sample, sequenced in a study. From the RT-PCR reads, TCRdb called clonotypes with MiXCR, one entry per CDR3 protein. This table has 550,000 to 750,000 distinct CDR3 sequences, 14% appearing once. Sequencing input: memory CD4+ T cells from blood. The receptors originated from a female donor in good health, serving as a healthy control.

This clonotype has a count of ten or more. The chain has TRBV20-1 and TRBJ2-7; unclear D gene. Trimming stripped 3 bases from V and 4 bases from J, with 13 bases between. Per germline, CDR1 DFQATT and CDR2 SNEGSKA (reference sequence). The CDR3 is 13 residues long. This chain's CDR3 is CSASGLVEYEQYF. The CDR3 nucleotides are TGCAGTGCTAGTGGGCTGGTTGAGTACGAGCAGTACTTC.

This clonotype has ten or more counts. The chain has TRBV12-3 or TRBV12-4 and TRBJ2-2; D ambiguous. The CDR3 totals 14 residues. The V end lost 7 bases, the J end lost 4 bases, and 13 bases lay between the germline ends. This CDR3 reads CASTVSGFTGELFF. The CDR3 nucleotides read TGTGCCAGCACGGTGTCGGGTTTCACCGGGGAGCTGTTTTTT.

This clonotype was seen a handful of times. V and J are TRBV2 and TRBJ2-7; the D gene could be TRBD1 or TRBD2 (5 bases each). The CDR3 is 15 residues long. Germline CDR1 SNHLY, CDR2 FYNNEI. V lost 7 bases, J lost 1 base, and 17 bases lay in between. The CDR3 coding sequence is TGTGCCAGCAAGCGACAGAGAGGGGAGTCCTACGAGCAGTACTTC. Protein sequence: CASKRQRGESYEQYF.

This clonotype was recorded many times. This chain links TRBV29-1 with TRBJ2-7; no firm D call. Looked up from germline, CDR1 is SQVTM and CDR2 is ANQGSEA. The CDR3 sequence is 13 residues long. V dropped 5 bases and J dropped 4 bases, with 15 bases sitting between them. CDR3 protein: CSVWWPSKYEQYF. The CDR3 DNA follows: TGCAGCGTTTGGTGGCCTAGTAAGTACGAGCAGTACTTC.

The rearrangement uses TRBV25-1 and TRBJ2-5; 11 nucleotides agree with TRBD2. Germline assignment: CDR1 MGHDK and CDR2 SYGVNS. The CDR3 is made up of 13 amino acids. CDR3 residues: CAVSGRGKETQYF. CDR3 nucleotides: TGTGCAGTTAGCGGGAGGGGAAAAGAGACCCAGTACTTC.

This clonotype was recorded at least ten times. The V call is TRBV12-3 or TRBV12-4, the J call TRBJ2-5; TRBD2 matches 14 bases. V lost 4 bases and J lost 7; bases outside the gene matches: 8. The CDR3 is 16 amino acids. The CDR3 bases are TGTGCCAGCAGTTCTGGGACTAGCGGGAGTTACGGGACCCAGTACTTC. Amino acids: CASSSGTSGSYGTQYF.

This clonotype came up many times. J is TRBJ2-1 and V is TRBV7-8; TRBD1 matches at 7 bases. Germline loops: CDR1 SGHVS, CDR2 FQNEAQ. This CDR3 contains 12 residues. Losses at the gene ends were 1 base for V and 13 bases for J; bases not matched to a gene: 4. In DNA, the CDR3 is TGTGCCAGCAGCTTAGTAAAGGGGGCCCAGTTCTTC. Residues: CASSLVKGAQFF.

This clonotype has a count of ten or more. This chain's CDR3 is CASRSQGYEQFF. Written as DNA, the CDR3 is TGTGCCAGCAGATCACAGGGCTATGAGCAGTTCTTC. The chain recombines TRBV6-5 with TRBJ2-1, with D perhaps TRBD1 (6 bases). V lost 6 bases to trimming and J lost 8 bases, with 11 bases between them. The CDR3 sequence is 12 residues long. Germline V gene data show CDR1 as MNHEY and CDR2 as SVGAGI.

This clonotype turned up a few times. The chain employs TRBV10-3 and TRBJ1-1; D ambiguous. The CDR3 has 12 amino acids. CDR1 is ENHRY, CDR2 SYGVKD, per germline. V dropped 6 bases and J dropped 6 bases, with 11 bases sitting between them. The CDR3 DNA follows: TGTGCCATCAGCCCACCTGGAGCTGAAGCTTTCTTT. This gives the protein CAISPPGAEAFF.

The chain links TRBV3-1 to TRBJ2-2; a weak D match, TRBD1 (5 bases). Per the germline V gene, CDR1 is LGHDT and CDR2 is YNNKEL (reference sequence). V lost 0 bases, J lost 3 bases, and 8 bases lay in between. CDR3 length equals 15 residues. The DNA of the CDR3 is TGTGCCAGCAGCCAAGAGGTCAGGGACACCGGGGAGCTGTTTTTT. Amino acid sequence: CASSQEVRDTGELFF. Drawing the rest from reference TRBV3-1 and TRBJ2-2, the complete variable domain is DTAVSQTPKYLVTQMGNDKSIKCEQNLGHDTMYWYKQDSKKFLKIMFSYNNKELIINETVPNRFSPKSPDKAHLNLHINSLELGDSAVYFCASSQEVRDTGELFFGEGSRLTVL.

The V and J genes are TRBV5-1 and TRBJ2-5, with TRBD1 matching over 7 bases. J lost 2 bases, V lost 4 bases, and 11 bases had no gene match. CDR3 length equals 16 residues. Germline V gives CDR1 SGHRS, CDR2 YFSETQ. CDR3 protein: CASSPGTVLSQETQYF. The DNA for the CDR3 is TGCGCCAGCAGCCCGGGGACAGTATTATCTCAAGAGACCCAGTACTTC.